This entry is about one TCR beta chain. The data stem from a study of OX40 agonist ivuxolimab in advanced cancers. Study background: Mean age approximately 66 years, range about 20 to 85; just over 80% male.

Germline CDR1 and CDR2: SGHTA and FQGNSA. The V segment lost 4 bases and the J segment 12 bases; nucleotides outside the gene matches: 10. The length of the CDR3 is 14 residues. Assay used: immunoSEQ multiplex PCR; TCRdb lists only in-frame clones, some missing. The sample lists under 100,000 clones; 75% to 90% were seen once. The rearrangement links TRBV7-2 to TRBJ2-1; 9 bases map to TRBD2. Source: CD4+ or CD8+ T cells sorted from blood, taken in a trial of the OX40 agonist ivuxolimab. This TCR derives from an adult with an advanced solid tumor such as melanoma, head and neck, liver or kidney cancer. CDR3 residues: CASSSLAGSFGQFF. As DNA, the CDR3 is TGTGCCAGCAGCTCCCTAGCGGGGTCCTTCGGGCAGTTCTTC.